This T cell receptor beta chain was captured by sequencing in a study of cytomegalovirus exposure and HLA in healthy donors. In the PCR, 60 Vbeta and 13 Jbeta primers were used. Some clones are missing from TCRdb's copy, which holds only in-frame ones; the method was immunoSEQ multiplex PCR. The sample includes more than 100,000 clones, more than 60% seen only once; the top ten take about 1.6%. Specimen: PBMCs. The receptor was derived from a man aged 18-30 years in good health and CMV-seronegative.

CDR3 in amino acids: CASRRLAGGYEQYF. DNA of the CDR3: TGCGCCAGCAGAAGACTAGCGGGGGGTTACGAGCAGTACTTC. This chain uses TRBV5-1 with TRBJ2-7, with TRBD2 identical over 13 bases. CDR3 length: 14 residues. V gave up 5 bases and J gave up 4 bases; unmatched junction bases: 3. Germline V CDR1 and CDR2: SGHRS, YFSETQ.